This T cell receptor beta chain was found in a study of blood T cell repertoires in COVID-19. The CDR3 is 13 amino acids. J gave up 7 bases and V 5 bases, and 7 bases lay outside the gene matches. The method was immunoSEQ multiplex PCR; TCRdb's version includes in-frame clones alone and lacks a portion of them. The sample shows some 85,000 clones, approximately 80% of them seen only once. The origin of this receptor is a human donor in a cohort sampled during active COVID-19. The sample was peripheral blood. The V gene is TRBV12-3 or TRBV12-4, the J gene TRBJ2-7; 8 nucleotides match TRBD1. The CDR3 spells CASSPDRGPEQYF. CDR3 coding DNA: TGTGCCAGCAGTCCCGACAGGGGACCTGAGCAGTACTTC.